This TCR beta chain is from a study of T cells after yellow fever vaccination. Study-level points and caveats: Abundant clonotypes from the bulk population could have been carried over as contaminants into FACS-sorted repertoires. Once the booster was given, most primary-vaccination clones reappeared, at over 95% for CD4 and over 75% for CD8. Faster peaking, at day 5 versus 15, marked a secondary response that was weaker.

This clonotype was detected ten times or more. Synthesis of TCR cDNA relied on 5'RACE template switching, which attached a universal primer site and UMIs. MiXCR was run by TCRdb on the 5' RACE reads, yielding one entry per CDR3 protein. The sample contains over 5,000 distinct CDR3 sequences, 6.5% of which appear only once. The sequences come from PBMCs, either bulk or a sorted T-cell subset (CD4+, CD8+, memory, or dextramer-sorted; not recorded which), collected less than 18 days after the first yellow fever vaccination. This TCR came from a man younger than 35 who received the YFV17D yellow fever vaccine.

This chain's CDR3 is CASSEGPLSEQYV. In DNA form, the CDR3 reads TGTGCCAGCAGTGAAGGCCCCCTTTCCGAGCAGTACGTC. V gene TRBV7-2 combines with J gene TRBJ2-7; D is undetermined. With 6 bases removed from V and 6 bases from J, the gap between germline ends came to 15 bases. The CDR3 spans 13 residues. CDR1 is SGHTA, CDR2 FQGNSA, per germline.